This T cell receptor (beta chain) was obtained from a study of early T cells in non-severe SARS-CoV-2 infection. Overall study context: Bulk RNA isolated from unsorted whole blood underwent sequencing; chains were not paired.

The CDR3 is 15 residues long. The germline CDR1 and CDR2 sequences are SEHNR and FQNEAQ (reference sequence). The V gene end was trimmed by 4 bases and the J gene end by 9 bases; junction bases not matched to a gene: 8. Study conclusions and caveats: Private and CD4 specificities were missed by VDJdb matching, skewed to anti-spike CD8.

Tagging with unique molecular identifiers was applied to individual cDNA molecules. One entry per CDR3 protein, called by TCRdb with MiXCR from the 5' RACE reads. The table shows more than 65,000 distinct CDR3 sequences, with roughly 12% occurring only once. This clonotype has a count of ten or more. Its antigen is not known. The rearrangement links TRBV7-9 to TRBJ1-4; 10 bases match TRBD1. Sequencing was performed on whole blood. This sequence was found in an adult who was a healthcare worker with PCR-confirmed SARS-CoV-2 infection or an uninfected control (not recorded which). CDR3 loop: CASSSTGTGEQKLFF. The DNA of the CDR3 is TGTGCCAGCAGCTCAACGGGGACAGGGGAGCAAAAACTGTTTTTT.